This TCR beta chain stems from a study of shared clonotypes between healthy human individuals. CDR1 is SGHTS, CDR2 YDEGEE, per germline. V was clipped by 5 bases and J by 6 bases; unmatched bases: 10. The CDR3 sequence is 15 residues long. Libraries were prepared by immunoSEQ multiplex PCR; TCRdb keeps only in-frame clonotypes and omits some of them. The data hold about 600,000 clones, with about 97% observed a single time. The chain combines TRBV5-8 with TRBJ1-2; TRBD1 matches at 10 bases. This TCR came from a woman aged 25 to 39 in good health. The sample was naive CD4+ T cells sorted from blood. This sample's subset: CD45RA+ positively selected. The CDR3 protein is CASRRSGQGLHGYTF. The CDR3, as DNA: TGTGCCAGCAGACGGTCGGGACAGGGGTTACATGGCTACACCTTC.